Detailed here is one T cell receptor (beta chain). Its antigen is still unknown. Produced via immunoSEQ multiplex PCR; TCRdb's table is partial and in-frame only. The data contain 90,000 to 150,000 clones, roughly nine tenths of them singletons. This entry comes from a study of Tregs in tolerant kidney transplant recipients. Study-level points and caveats: Tregs expanded with activated donor B cells seemed most donor-specific.

Deletions cut 4 bases from V and 2 bases from J, with 11 bases between. The CDR3 is made up of 14 amino acids. Per the germline V gene, CDR1 is SGHNT and CDR2 is YENEEA. CD4+CD25+CD127- Tregs, CD4+CD25- non-Tregs, CD4 and CD8 cells were sorted. The chain combines TRBV11-3 with TRBJ2-5; no definite D call. This sequence originates from a human donor in good health. The sample comprised CD4+ T cells from blood. CDR3 sequence (DNA): TGTGCCAGCAGCTCGTCTGATACTCAAGAGACCCAGTACTTC. The encoded protein is CASSSSDTQETQYF.